Many counts were recorded for the clone carrying this T cell receptor beta chain. Its specificity is not known. This entry is derived from a study of neurological immune-mediated disorders. Study-level points and caveats: There were no CDR3 amino acid sequences shared by expanded clones across subjects, a result suggesting private repertoires in all groups.

Germline V gene lookup returns CDR1 SGHVS and CDR2 FQNEAQ. Trimming took 1 base from V and 2 from J; bases not matched to a gene: 3. The CDR3 runs 15 residues. TCRdb itself ran the 5' RACE reads through MiXCR, one entry per CDR3 protein. Counted here are roughly 60,000 distinct CDR3 sequences, approximately 10% occurring once; the ten biggest clones make up 1.8%. The receptor was derived from a man in his sixties in good health. Sequencing was performed on PBMCs. The gene calls are TRBV7-8 and TRBJ2-3; 7 nucleotides line up with TRBD2. The CDR3 DNA follows: TGTGCCAGCAGCTTAGAAACTAGCGCCACAGATACGCAGTATTTT. Its translation is CASSLETSATDTQYF.